This T cell receptor (beta chain) was retrieved from a study of OX40 agonist ivuxolimab in advanced cancers. Across the whole study: Ivuxolimab, an agonist antibody against OX40 (CD134), was given to patients. The study enrolled dose-escalation patients with hepatocellular carcinoma, melanoma, renal cell or head and neck cancer.

Patients with autoimmune history or systemic immunosuppression were excluded. The data were produced by immunoSEQ multiplex PCR, yet TCRdb's version contains in-frame clones alone and is incomplete. The repertoire holds more than 45,000 clones, roughly 77% seen once, with 1.2% in the top ten. The V gene lost 1 base and the J gene lost 4 bases, with 14 bases spanning the gap. The germline V gene encodes CDR1 SGHRS and CDR2 YFSETQ. This CDR3 comprises 15 residues. The rearrangement joins TRBV5-1 to TRBJ1-1, with a possible D match to TRBD1 (6 bases). Here the sequenced sample was CD4+ or CD8+ T cells sorted from blood, taken in a trial of the OX40 agonist ivuxolimab. This TCR came from an adult with an advanced solid tumor such as melanoma, head and neck, liver or kidney cancer. CDR3 region: CASSLLGGQGTEAFF. The CDR3 DNA sequence: TGCGCCAGCAGCTTGCTGGGGGGGCAGGGCACTGAAGCTTTCTTT.